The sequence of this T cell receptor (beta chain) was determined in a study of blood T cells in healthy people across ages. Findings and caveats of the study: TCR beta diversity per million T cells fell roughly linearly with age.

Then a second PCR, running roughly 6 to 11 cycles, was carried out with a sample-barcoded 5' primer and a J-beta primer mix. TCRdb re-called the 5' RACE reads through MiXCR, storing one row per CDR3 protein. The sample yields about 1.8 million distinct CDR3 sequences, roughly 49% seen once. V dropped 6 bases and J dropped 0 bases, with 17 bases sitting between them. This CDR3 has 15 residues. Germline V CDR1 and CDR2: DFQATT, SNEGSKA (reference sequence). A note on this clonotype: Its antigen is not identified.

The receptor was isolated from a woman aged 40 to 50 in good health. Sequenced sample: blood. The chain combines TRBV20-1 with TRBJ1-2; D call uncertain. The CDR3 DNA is TGCAGTGCCGAGATAGAGCTGTTAGCTAACTATGGCTACACCTTC. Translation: CSAEIELLANYGYTF.